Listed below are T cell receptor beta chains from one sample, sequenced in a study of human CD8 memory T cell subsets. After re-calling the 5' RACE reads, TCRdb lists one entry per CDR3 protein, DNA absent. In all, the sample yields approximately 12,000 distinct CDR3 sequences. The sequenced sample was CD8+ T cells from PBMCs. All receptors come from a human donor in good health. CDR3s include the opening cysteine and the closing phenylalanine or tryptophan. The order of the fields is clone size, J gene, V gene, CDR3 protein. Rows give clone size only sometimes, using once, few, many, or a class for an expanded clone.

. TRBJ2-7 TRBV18 CASSPMGQGSFSLYEQYF
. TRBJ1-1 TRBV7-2 CASSFQQNTEAFF
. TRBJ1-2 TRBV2 CASSDPLGRDYGYTF
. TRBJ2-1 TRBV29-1 CSVEDLLSGRPNNEQFF
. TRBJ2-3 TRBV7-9 CASITLPGLEQYF
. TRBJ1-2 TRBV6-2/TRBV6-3 CASSYRAESRGYTF
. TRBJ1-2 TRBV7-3 CASSPLGQGDHGYTF
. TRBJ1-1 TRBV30 CAWNHYSEAFF
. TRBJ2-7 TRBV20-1 CSARDLAGITYEQYF
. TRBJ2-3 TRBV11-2 CASSKDRDRGRMDTQYF
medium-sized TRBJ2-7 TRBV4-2 CASSQARQSYEQYF
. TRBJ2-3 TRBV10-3 CAISEGMLAGASTDTQYF
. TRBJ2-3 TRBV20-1 CSAVYPGTSVYSDTQYF
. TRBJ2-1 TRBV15 CATSRDPPGRASYNEQFF
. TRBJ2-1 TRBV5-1 CASSLEGLAGTYNEQFF
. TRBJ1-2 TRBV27 CASSLLMGQGVGNYGYTF
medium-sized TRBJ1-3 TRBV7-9 CASRPPSGNTIYF
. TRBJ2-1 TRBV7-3 CASSYGGQASSYNEQFF
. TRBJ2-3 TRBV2 CASSEAAYRADTQYF
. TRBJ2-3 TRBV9 CASSASGGDTDTQYF
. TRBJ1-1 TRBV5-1 CASSLNIGILNTEAFF
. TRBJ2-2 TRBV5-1 CASSSDSKTPNTGELFF
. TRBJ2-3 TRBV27 CASSDPLAESTDTQYF
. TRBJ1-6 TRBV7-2 CASSLDGGSSPLHF
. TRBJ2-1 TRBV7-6 CASSLMGFDEQFF
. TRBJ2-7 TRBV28 CASSPPDYYEQYF
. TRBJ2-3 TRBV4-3 CASSPGLAAETSTDTQYF
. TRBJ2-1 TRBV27 CASTRLSGVLYNEQFF
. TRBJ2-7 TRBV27 CASSGTGTGLGEQYF
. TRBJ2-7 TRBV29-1 CSAGQGSSYEQYF
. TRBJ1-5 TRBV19 CASSIGVGSSNQPQHF
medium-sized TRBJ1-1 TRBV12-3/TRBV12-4 CASRDRVTEAFF
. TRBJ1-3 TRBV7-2 CATHWGAPSSSGNTIYF
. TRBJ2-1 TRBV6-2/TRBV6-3 CASTLQGGGYNEQFF
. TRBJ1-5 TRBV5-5 CASTFGGGTNQPQHF
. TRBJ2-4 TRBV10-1 CASRMFPHIQYF
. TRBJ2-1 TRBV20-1 CSARELAGGRDEQFF
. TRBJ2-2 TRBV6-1 CASRPSGSGAGELFF
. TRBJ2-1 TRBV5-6 CASSLGSGGGNEQFF
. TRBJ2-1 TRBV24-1 CATSAEFSGTNNEQFF
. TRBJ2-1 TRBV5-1 CASSSDRGWSYNEQFF
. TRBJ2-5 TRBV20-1 CSAWGKAGLQETQYF
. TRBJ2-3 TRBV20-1 CSACALGGGETTSTDTQYF
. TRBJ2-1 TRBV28 CASSFGTSGRGFF
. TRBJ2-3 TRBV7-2 CASSLSTSKQTDTQYF
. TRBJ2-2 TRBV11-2 CASSVSPGGNTGELFF
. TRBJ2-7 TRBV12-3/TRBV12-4 CASSSQTSPTYEQYF
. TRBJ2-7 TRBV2 CASSGGQTYEQYF
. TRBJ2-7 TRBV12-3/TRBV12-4 CASSFPSGHGYEQYF
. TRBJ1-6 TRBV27 CASSLDFPGQRNSPLHF
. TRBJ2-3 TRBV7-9 CASSLVYSVMDTSGADTQYF
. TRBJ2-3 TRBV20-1 CSARGGISDTQYF
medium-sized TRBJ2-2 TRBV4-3 CASSLRQGATGELFF
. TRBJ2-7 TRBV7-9 CASSLDYEQYF
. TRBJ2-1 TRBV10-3 CAISDPGQGVQNEQFF
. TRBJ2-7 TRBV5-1 CASSLDRDFGYEQYF
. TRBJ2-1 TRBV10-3 CAIGTSGSNEQFF
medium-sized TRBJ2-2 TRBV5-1 CASSFQGADTGELFF
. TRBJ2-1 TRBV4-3 CASSQDSRPVNNEQFF